Shown below are 28 T cell receptor beta chains from a single sample sequenced in a study of shared clonotypes between healthy human individuals. The protocol was immunoSEQ multiplex PCR, while the TCRdb copy is restricted to in-frame clones and leaves out a portion. The repertoire holds about 2 million clones, with around 96% as singletons. Naive CD8 cells lacked CD45RO, underwent positive selection for CCR7 and left out terminally differentiated effector memory CD45RA+ cells. Sequencing was done on a sample of naive CD8+ T cells sorted from blood. Receptors originate from a man aged 18 to 29 in good health.

The chain employs TRBV7-9 and TRBJ1-4; a weak D match, TRBD1 (5 bases). CDR1 is SEHNR, CDR2 FQNEAQ, per germline (reference sequence). CDR3 length: 14 amino acids. The ends were cut back, 5 bases at V and 6 bases at J, with 13 bases in the middle. DNA of the CDR3: TGTGCCAGCAGCCTCCTGGGGCAGGATGAAAAACTGTTTTTT. Amino acid sequence: CASSLLGQDEKLFF.

V and J are TRBV23-1 and TRBJ1-2; 10 nucleotides line up with TRBD1. TRBV23-1 belongs to the ORF category, with a function that is uncertain. The CDR3 is 15 amino acids. V dropped 1 base and J dropped 7; count of bases not matched to a gene: 6. The CDR3 DNA follows: TGCGCCAGCAGTCAATGGACAGGGGGTATTAGTGGCTACACCTTC. It specifies CASSQWTGGISGYTF.

The chain employs TRBV6-1 and TRBJ2-3; tentative D call: TRBD2 (5 bases). In germline, CDR1 is MNHNS, CDR2 SASEGT. CDR3 length: 13 amino acids. The CDR3 loop reads CGLGDYRTDTQYF. Written as DNA, the CDR3 is TGTGGCCTAGGCGACTACCGCACAGATACGCAGTATTTT.

The chain is built from TRBV27 and TRBJ2-7; maybe TRBD2 (7 bases). CDR1 and CDR2 from the germline V gene are MNHEY and SMNVEV (reference sequence). The CDR3 is 15 amino acids. V lost 5 bases, J lost 1 base, and 15 bases lay in between. In DNA form, the CDR3 reads TGTGCCAGCAGTCCCCCCGGGGGGCGTTCCTACGAGCAGTACTTC. This codes for CASSPPGGRSYEQYF.

The chain joins TRBV27 to TRBJ2-7; 8 nucleotides line up with TRBD2. CDR3 size: 14 residues. The V segment lost 3 bases and the J segment 6 bases; nucleotides outside the gene matches: 7. CDR1 and CDR2 from the germline V gene are MNHEY and SMNVEV (reference sequence). The CDR3 here is CASSLSGLAAEQYF. The DNA for the CDR3 is TGTGCCAGCAGTTTGAGTGGACTAGCAGCCGAGCAGTACTTC.

This chain uses TRBV27 with TRBJ1-2; weak D call: TRBD1 (5 bases). CDR1 is MNHEY and CDR2 is SMNVEV in the germline V gene (reference sequence). The V end lost 5 bases, the J end lost 2 bases, and 12 bases lay between the germline ends. The CDR3 has 14 residues. The CDR3 DNA sequence: TGTGCCAGCAGTCCCCGGTCAGGGAACTATGGCTACACCTTC. Its translation: CASSPRSGNYGYTF.

J is TRBJ1-1 and V is TRBV15, with unresolved D. Germline CDR1 LNHNV, CDR2 YYDKDF (reference sequence). V was cut by 3 bases and J by 2 bases, with 13 bases left in between. The CDR3 totals 15 residues. CDR3 DNA sequence: TGTGCCACCAGCAGGATGGGGAGTGTAAACACTGAAGCTTTCTTT. Protein sequence: CATSRMGSVNTEAFF.

The V call is TRBV6-1, the J call TRBJ1-1; D call uncertain. The CDR3 extends over 14 amino acids. V was trimmed by 3 bases and J by 5 bases, leaving 13 bases between them. Germline CDR1 MNHNS, CDR2 SASEGT. The CDR3 here is CASSEFGKRTEAFF. The DNA of the CDR3 is TGTGCCAGCAGTGAGTTTGGAAAGAGGACTGAAGCTTTCTTT.

The chain has TRBV28 and TRBJ2-3; TRBD2 matches at 11 bases. J was trimmed by 1 base and V by 5 bases; bases with no gene match: 17. Germline CDR1 and CDR2: MDHEN and SYDVKM. The CDR3 runs 20 residues. This CDR3 reads CASSETGLAESEKGTDTQYF. The CDR3, as DNA: TGTGCCAGCAGTGAAACGGGACTAGCGGAATCCGAGAAGGGCACAGATACGCAGTATTTT.

This clone has more than one count but fewer than ten. CDR3 region: CASSFGTGEYEQYF. The CDR3 nucleotides read TGTGCCAGCAGCTTCGGGACAGGGGAATACGAGCAGTACTTC. The chain is built from TRBV11-2 and TRBJ2-7, with TRBD1 matching over 10 bases. After removal of 3 bases from V and 4 bases from J, the junction contained 3 bases not matched to a gene. CDR1 is SGHAT and CDR2 is FQNNGV in the germline V gene. This CDR3 is 14 amino acids long.

Note on this clone: This sample also contains other DNA sequences that code for the same CDR3. The chain employs TRBV5-4 and TRBJ2-7; D may be TRBD2 (5 bases). V was shortened by 4 bases and J by 0 bases, with 8 bases between the two germline ends. This CDR3 spans 13 amino acids. CDR1 is SGHNT, CDR2 YYREEE, per germline (reference sequence). CDR3 region: CASSPGISYEQYF. In nucleotides, the CDR3 is TGTGCCAGCAGCCCGGGGATCTCCTACGAGCAGTACTTC.

The V call is TRBV29-1, the J call TRBJ2-5; TRBD1 agrees at 11 bases. Germline trimming cut 4 bases from V and 5 bases from J; bases unmatched to any gene: 3. This CDR3 contains 13 residues. Germline V lookup: CDR1 SQVTM, CDR2 ANQGSEA. The CDR3 DNA reads as TGCAGCGTTGGGACAGGGGGCGTGGAGACCCAGTACTTC. Amino acids: CSVGTGGVETQYF.

This chain uses TRBV2 with TRBJ1-5, with 7 bases fitting TRBD1. The germline V gene has CDR1 SNHLY and CDR2 FYNNEI. This CDR3 spans 16 amino acids. J was trimmed by 6 bases and V by 9 bases; bases with no gene match: 17. This chain's CDR3 is CASYHRGPMICQPQHF. The DNA of the CDR3 is TGTGCCAGTTATCACAGGGGCCCCATGATTTGTCAGCCCCAGCATTTT.

This clone was recorded once. V usage is TRBV7-9 and J usage is TRBJ2-7; unclear D gene. This CDR3 is built from 13 residues. V lost 4 bases and J lost 3, with 10 bases in between. Germline-derived CDR1 and CDR2 are SEHNR and FQNEAQ (reference sequence). The DNA for the CDR3 is TGTGCCAGCAGCTGGCTAGAATTCTACGAGCAGTACTTC. It specifies CASSWLEFYEQYF.

The chain employs TRBV2 and TRBJ2-7, with 8 positions matching TRBD1. Germline V gene data show CDR1 as SNHLY and CDR2 as FYNNEI. Trimming removed 6 bases from V and 7 bases from J; junction bases left unmatched: 8. CDR3 length: 13 residues. The CDR3 protein is CASRIRTGWEQYF. As DNA, the CDR3 is TGTGCCAGCAGGATTCGGACAGGGTGGGAGCAGTACTTC.

This clone came up once. V is TRBV4-1 and J is TRBJ2-4, with D perhaps TRBD1 (6 bases). The length of the CDR3 is 17 residues. Trimming shortened V by 0 bases and J by 3 bases, and 15 bases separated the two germline ends. In germline, CDR1 is MGHRA, CDR2 YSYEKL. In DNA, the CDR3 is TGCGCCAGCAGCCAAGATGGGGCAGGGGTTGGCAAAAACATTCAGTACTTC. Encoded protein: CASSQDGAGVGKNIQYF.

To note about this clone: The sample holds other DNA sequences that translate to the same CDR3. The chain links TRBV6-1 to TRBJ2-7; 8 bases align to TRBD1. This CDR3 contains 14 residues. Germline V gene sequence: CDR1 MNHNS, CDR2 SASEGT. After removal of 6 bases from V and 2 bases from J, the junction contained 6 bases not matched to a gene. CDR3 amino acids: CASSVGQGAYEQYF. The CDR3 nucleotides are TGTGCCAGCAGCGTTGGACAGGGTGCCTACGAGCAGTACTTC.

The V call is TRBV4-1, the J call TRBJ1-2; tentative D call: TRBD1 (6 bases). The V gene lost 1 base and the J gene lost 4 bases, with 10 bases spanning the gap. CDR3 length equals 14 residues. Per germline, CDR1 MGHRA and CDR2 YSYEKL. CDR3 bases: TGCGCCAGCAGCCAAGGAGGGGGGGTCTATGGCTACACCTTC. Translating it yields CASSQGGGVYGYTF.

This chain links TRBV19 with TRBJ2-7, with 7 nucleotides matching TRBD1. The trim removed 6 bases at V and 2 bases at J, leaving 4 bases unmatched. Per the germline V gene, CDR1 is LNHDA and CDR2 is SQIVND (reference sequence). CDR3 length: 13 residues. As DNA, the CDR3 is TGTGCCAGTAGGGCAGGGGGAGCCTACGAGCAGTACTTC. Its protein product is CASRAGGAYEQYF.

The chain recombines TRBV11-2 with TRBJ2-5, with D perhaps TRBD2 (6 bases). This CDR3 has 14 amino acids. Germline V gene data show CDR1 as SGHAT and CDR2 as FQNNGV. V was trimmed by 4 bases and J by 1 base, leaving 10 bases between them. Here the CDR3 DNA reads TGTGCCAGCAGCTCTGGGGACTCCCAAGAGACCCAGTACTTC. It encodes CASSSGDSQETQYF. The full variable domain, in which reference TRBV11-2 and TRBJ2-5 provide the parts outside the CDR3, is EAGVAQSPRYKIIEKRQSVAFWCNPISGHATLYWYQQILGQGPKLLIQFQNNGVVDDSQLPKDRFSAERLKGVDSTLKIQPAKLEDSAVYLCASSSGDSQETQYFGPGTRLLVL.

V gene TRBV10-3 combines with J gene TRBJ2-1; D is possibly TRBD1 or TRBD2 (5 bases each). CDR3 length: 14 amino acids. From germline, CDR1 is ENHRY and CDR2 SYGVKD. The germline V and J ends were trimmed by 0 bases and 8 bases, with 11 bases remaining between them. The CDR3 nucleotides read TGTGCCATCAGTGAGTCGGGACCTAACGATGAGCAGTTCTTC. This gives the protein CAISESGPNDEQFF.

This rearrangement joins TRBV7-8 to TRBJ1-5; TRBD1 agrees at 7 bases. The CDR3 contains 12 residues. V dropped 5 bases and J dropped 5; count of bases not matched to a gene: 0. Germline lookup yields CDR1 SGHVS and CDR2 FQNEAQ. CDR3 nucleotide sequence: TGTGCCAGCAGCACAGGGGATCAGCCCCAGCATTTT. This gives the protein CASSTGDQPQHF.

The chain combines TRBV27 with TRBJ2-7, with 10 bases fitting TRBD2. The CDR3 consists of 15 residues. V was clipped by 6 bases and J by 6 bases; unmatched bases: 11. Germline lookup yields CDR1 MNHEY and CDR2 SMNVEV (reference sequence). The CDR3 spells CASRPRTSGNGEQYF. The CDR3 DNA reads as TGTGCCAGCAGACCCAGGACTAGCGGCAATGGCGAGCAGTACTTC.

Note on this clone: Distinct nucleotide sequences in the sample also encode this CDR3. This chain connects TRBV19 to TRBJ2-7, with 9 bases that match TRBD1. Germline loops: CDR1 LNHDA, CDR2 SQIVND (reference sequence). This CDR3 comprises 13 residues. The junction had 1 base not matched to a gene; V was cut back by 3 bases and J by 4 bases. CDR3 in DNA: TGTGCCAGTAGTATTGGACAGGGGTACGAGCAGTACTTC. This gives the protein CASSIGQGYEQYF.

V gene TRBV19 combines with J gene TRBJ1-5; TRBD1 is a possible D gene (5 bases). Deletions cut 5 bases from V and 1 base from J, with 15 bases between. The CDR3 has 16 amino acids. Germline V gene lookup returns CDR1 LNHDA and CDR2 SQIVND (reference sequence). CDR3 region: CASSGPGFGSNQPQHF. Here the CDR3 DNA reads TGTGCCAGTAGTGGACCAGGGTTTGGGAGCAATCAGCCCCAGCATTTT.

This clone appeared a single time. The chain is built from TRBV4-1 and TRBJ2-1; TRBD1 matches at 7 bases. V shed 4 bases and J 6 bases; nucleotides not matched to a gene: 9. Per the germline V gene, CDR1 is MGHRA and CDR2 is YSYEKL. The CDR3 runs to 15 residues. The CDR3 DNA reads as TGCGCCAGCAGCCCGACCACAGGGGCCGGCAATGAGCAGTTCTTC. Its translation is CASSPTTGAGNEQFF.

The chain uses TRBV27 and TRBJ2-1, with TRBD2 matching 7 bases. CDR1 and CDR2 from the germline V gene are MNHEY and SMNVEV (reference sequence). V was clipped by 6 bases and J by 6 bases; unmatched bases: 14. The CDR3 contains 16 residues. CDR3 sequence reads: CASSSSAGETGNEQFF. The CDR3 DNA is TGTGCCAGCAGCTCGTCCGCGGGAGAAACGGGCAATGAGCAGTTCTTC.

This rearrangement joins TRBV4-3 to TRBJ2-1, with 7 nucleotides matching TRBD1. Germline CDR1 and CDR2: LGHNA and YSLEER. V lost 5 bases and J lost 7; bases outside the gene matches: 11. The CDR3 is 15 residues long. The CDR3 sequence: CASSFRQGIANEQFF. In DNA, the CDR3 is TGCGCCAGCAGCTTTAGACAGGGTATCGCGAATGAGCAGTTCTTC.